One and the same sample provided the 29 T cell receptor beta chains below, sequenced in a study of T cell clones after liver transplantation. Profiling relied on immunoSEQ multiplex PCR, and the TCRdb table lists in-frame clones only, not all of them. In the table there are tens of thousands of clones, under 90% of which are singletons. Specimen: CD4+ T cells from blood, collected 12 months after liver transplant. Receptor source: a human patient who received a liver transplant. T cells may partly derive from the graft donor.

J is TRBJ2-2 and V is TRBV5-6; D is possibly TRBD2 (5 bases). This CDR3 comprises 15 residues. V was shortened by 2 bases and J by 5 bases, with 13 bases between the two germline ends. Germline CDR1 is SGHDT and CDR2 is YYEEEE. The CDR3 is CASSLGRTRTGELFF. The CDR3 coding sequence is TGTGCCAGCAGCTTAGGGAGAACGAGGACCGGGGAGCTGTTTTTT.

The sample holds a few counts of this clone. The V gene is TRBV18, the J gene TRBJ2-7; D ambiguous. The CDR3 totals 15 residues. The germline V gene has CDR1 KGHSH and CDR2 LQKENI. Trimming stripped 2 bases from V and 0 bases from J, with 11 bases between. CDR3 DNA sequence: TGTGCCAGCTCACCAATTATGCCAAGCTCCTACGAGCAGTACTTC. Translating it yields CASSPIMPSSYEQYF.

The rearrangement joins TRBV5-4 to TRBJ2-2; 9 bases map to TRBD2. J gave up 1 base and V 0 bases, and 4 bases lay outside the gene matches. CDR1 is SGHNT, CDR2 YYREEE, per germline (reference sequence). This CDR3 contains 17 residues. As DNA, the CDR3 is TGTGCCAGCAGCTTGGCTGCGACTAGCGGGAACACCGGGGAGCTGTTTTTT. Its translation: CASSLAATSGNTGELFF. Drawing the rest from reference TRBV5-4 and TRBJ2-2, the complete variable domain is ETGVTQSPTHLIKTRGQQVTLRCSSQSGHNTVSWYQQALGQGPQFIFQYYREEENGRGNFPPRFSGLQFPNYSSELNVNALELDDSALYLCASSLAATSGNTGELFFGEGSRLTVL.

V gene TRBV11-2 combines with J gene TRBJ1-1, with D perhaps TRBD1 (6 bases). V lost 2 bases to trimming and J lost 0 bases, with 7 bases between them. This CDR3 is 14 amino acids long. Germline V gene data show CDR1 as SGHAT and CDR2 as FQNNGV. The CDR3 nucleotides are TGTGCCAGCAGCTTATACAGGGTGAACACTGAAGCTTTCTTT. Encoded protein: CASSLYRVNTEAFF.

The table lists this clone with a few counts. This chain joins TRBV2 and TRBJ1-4, with a possible D match to TRBD1 (5 bases). Trimming pared 7 bases from V and 7 bases from J, leaving 19 bases between. Germline V lookup: CDR1 SNHLY, CDR2 FYNNEI. There are 15 residues in the CDR3. The DNA of the CDR3 is TGTGCCAGCACCGTGGAAAGGGCAGGGCTTGAAAAACTGTTTTTT. Its protein is CASTVERAGLEKLFF.

V is TRBV5-1 and J is TRBJ2-1, with D perhaps given as TRBD1 or TRBD2 (5 bases each). The V gene lost 5 bases and the J gene lost 12 bases, with 21 bases spanning the gap. CDR1 and CDR2 from the germline V gene are SGHRS and YFSETQ. The CDR3 covers 14 residues. The CDR3 protein is CASSRGAPDGGQFF. The CDR3 DNA reads as TGCGCCAGCAGTAGAGGGGCTCCCGATGGAGGGCAGTTCTTC.

The V and J genes are TRBV6-1 and TRBJ1-4, with a weak D call TRBD1 (5 bases). The CDR3 spans 15 residues. Germline CDR1 and CDR2: MNHNS and SASEGT. Between the trimmed V and J ends, which lost 1 base and 5 bases, there was a span of 11 bases. The CDR3 coding sequence is TGTGCCAGCAGTGAAGGACAGACCACAAATGAAAAACTGTTTTTT. Translating gives CASSEGQTTNEKLFF.

The rearrangement links TRBV6-1 to TRBJ2-2; TRBD1 might be the D (5 bases). With 6 bases removed from V and 8 bases from J, the gap between germline ends came to 13 bases. The CDR3 covers 13 residues. Germline lookup yields CDR1 MNHNS and CDR2 SASEGT. Written as DNA, the CDR3 is TGTGCCAGCAGCGTACAGGAGTGGGGGGAGCTGTTTTTT. Translated, it gives CASSVQEWGELFF.

The chain carries TRBV28 and TRBJ1-1, with a possible D match to TRBD1 (5 bases). The ends were cut back, 4 bases at V and 8 bases at J, with 8 bases in the middle. CDR1 is MDHEN and CDR2 is SYDVKM in the germline V gene. This CDR3 comprises 11 residues. CDR3 protein: CASSSRQEAFF. CDR3 nucleotides: TGTGCCAGCAGTTCCCGACAGGAAGCTTTCTTT.

This clone was counted once. This sequence joins TRBV6-1 and TRBJ1-1; possibly TRBD1 for D (5 bases). The CDR3 runs to 13 residues. CDR1 is MNHNS and CDR2 is SASEGT in the germline V gene. V was trimmed by 6 bases and J by 1 base, leaving 9 bases between them. The CDR3 bases are TGTGCCAGCAGAAGGGGTCCGAACACTGAAGCTTTCTTT. Its protein product is CASRRGPNTEAFF.

The chain links TRBV7-2 to TRBJ1-5, with TRBD1 as a possible D gene (6 bases). The CDR3 is 16 amino acids. In germline, CDR1 is SGHTA, CDR2 FQGNSA. Trimming pared 5 bases from V and 1 base from J, leaving 15 bases between. The chain's CDR3 is CASSPIGGLSNQPQHF. The CDR3 DNA is TGTGCCAGCAGCCCCATCGGGGGGCTGAGCAATCAGCCCCAGCATTTT. Using reference TRBV7-2 and TRBJ1-5 for the parts outside the CDR3, the full variable domain is GAGVSQSPSNKVTEKGKDVELRCDPISGHTALYWYRQSLGQGLEFLIYFQGNSAPDKSGLPSDRFSAERTGGSVSTLTIQRTQQEDSAVYLCASSPIGGLSNQPQHFGDGTRLSIL.

The CDR3 DNA sequence: TGTGCCAGCAGTTACTCGTCGGGGACTAGGGGAGCTTTCTTT. It is translated as CASSYSSGTRGAFF. This chain uses TRBV6-5 with TRBJ1-1; a weak D match, TRBD1 (5 bases). The ends were cut back, 0 bases at V and 10 bases at J, with 15 bases in the middle. The CDR3 sequence is 14 residues long. Germline V CDR1 and CDR2: MNHEY, SVGAGI.

A remark on this clone: A read error may produce the germline difference seen at one junction end. The sample holds other DNA sequences that translate to the same CDR3. The chain uses TRBV4-1 and TRBJ1-4, with D possibly matching TRBD1 (5 bases). CDR3 length equals 17 residues. Germline V lookup: CDR1 MGHRA, CDR2 YSYEKL. The CDR3 bases are TGCGCCAGCAGCCAAAGGGGATGGGGCGCAACCAATGAAAAACTGTTTTTT. Protein: CASSQRGWGATNEKLFF.

This clone came up a few times. The rearrangement uses TRBV10-1 and TRBJ1-2, with 7 positions matching TRBD1. V gave up 6 bases and J gave up 0 bases; unmatched junction bases: 4. The CDR3 has 14 amino acids. Germline CDR1 and CDR2: WNHNN and SYGVQD (reference sequence). The CDR3 sequence: CASSRTGTNYGYTF. The CDR3 DNA is TGCGCCAGCAGCAGGACAGGAACTAACTATGGCTACACCTTC.

This clone was recorded many times. Other DNA sequences from this sample encode an identical CDR3 as well. The CDR3 reads CASSLGQGYGYTF. The DNA for the CDR3 is TGTGCCAGCAGCTTAGGGCAAGGCTATGGCTACACCTTC. The gene calls are TRBV7-2 and TRBJ1-2; D not certain. The CDR3 is made up of 13 amino acids. CDR1 is SGHTA and CDR2 is FQGNSA in the germline V gene. The V and J ends lost 1 base and 4 bases respectively, with 7 bases between them.

V gene TRBV28 combines with J gene TRBJ2-1, with D perhaps matching TRBD2 (5 bases). The germline gives CDR1 MDHEN, CDR2 SYDVKM. Deletions cut 4 bases from V and 7 bases from J, with 20 bases between. The CDR3 loop spans 16 amino acids. Here the CDR3 DNA reads TGTGCCAGCAGTTATCCTCTCGGCGAGGGTGGGAATGAGCAGTTCTTC. Protein: CASSYPLGEGGNEQFF.

This clone is a singleton in its sample. The chain has TRBV7-9 and TRBJ1-2; TRBD1 agrees at 7 bases. CDR1 SEHNR and CDR2 FQNEAQ come from the germline V gene (reference sequence). The CDR3 is made up of 17 amino acids. Trimming cost V 7 bases and J 1 base; bases outside gene matches: 15. This CDR3 reads CASNSLWTGDLNYGYTF. The CDR3 bases are TGTGCCAGCAACTCCCTTTGGACAGGCGATCTTAACTATGGCTACACCTTC.

Here the CDR3 DNA reads TGCGCCAGCAGCTTGGGGACTAGCGGGAGAGTGGTAGAGACCCAGTACTTC. Its protein product is CASSLGTSGRVVETQYF. The J gene is TRBJ2-5, the V gene TRBV5-1; 13 positions agree with TRBD2. CDR3 size: 17 residues. The germline V gene has CDR1 SGHRS and CDR2 YFSETQ. Unmatched junction bases numbered 6, after V lost 0 bases and J lost 4 bases.

This clone occurred a few times. The J gene is TRBJ2-7, the V gene TRBV4-3; 13 bases match TRBD2. V lost 0 bases, J lost 2 bases, and 4 bases stayed unmatched. Germline CDR1 and CDR2: LGHNA and YSLEER. The CDR3 has 17 amino acids. The CDR3 region is CASSQEGLAGRAYEQYF. The CDR3 DNA follows: TGCGCCAGCAGCCAAGAGGGACTAGCGGGAAGGGCCTACGAGCAGTACTTC.

This sequence joins TRBV27 and TRBJ1-1; D is uncertain. The CDR3 extends over 16 amino acids. The germline V and J ends were trimmed by 3 bases and 7 bases, with 21 bases remaining between them. From germline, CDR1 is MNHEY and CDR2 SMNVEV (reference sequence). CDR3 sequence (DNA): TGTGCCAGCAGTTTTAGCATCGGCAGAAGACCGATTGAAGCTTTCTTT. As protein: CASSFSIGRRPIEAFF.

The chain carries TRBV5-1 and TRBJ2-2, with D possibly being TRBD2 (7 bases). This CDR3 is 15 amino acids long. Germline V gene lookup returns CDR1 SGHRS and CDR2 YFSETQ. The ends were cut back, 0 bases at V and 4 bases at J, with 10 bases in the middle. The CDR3 loop is CASSLEGGLTGELFF. CDR3 coding DNA: TGCGCCAGCAGCTTGGAGGGGGGGCTCACCGGGGAGCTGTTTTTT.

This clone was detected only a few times. The V call is TRBV5-1, the J call TRBJ1-2; possible D gene TRBD1, 5 bases. Per germline, CDR1 SGHRS and CDR2 YFSETQ. CDR3 size: 15 residues. V lost 3 bases and J lost 2, with 14 bases in between. The CDR3, as DNA: TGCGCCAGCAGCTGGGGTGGGGCCTTGAACTATGGCTACACCTTC. This gives the protein CASSWGGALNYGYTF.

The chain couples TRBV10-3 to TRBJ2-1, with 7 bases lining up with TRBD1. Per the germline V gene, CDR1 is ENHRY and CDR2 is SYGVKD. The CDR3 sequence is 13 residues long. V trimming: 6 bases; J trimming: 5 bases; junction bases outside the gene matches: 4. CDR3 nucleotides: TGTGCCATCAGAGACGACAGGGACAATGAGCAGTTCTTC. Its protein product is CAIRDDRDNEQFF.

In its sample, this clone was seen once. The chain is built from TRBV5-6 and TRBJ1-2, with D unresolved. Germline CDR1 reads SGHDT; CDR2 reads YYEEEE. V was shortened by 1 base and J by 4 bases, with 8 bases between the two germline ends. The CDR3 runs to 13 residues. CDR3 in DNA: TGTGCCAGCAGCTTGAGACGGATCTATGGCTACACCTTC. Encoded protein: CASSLRRIYGYTF.

V and J are TRBV5-1 and TRBJ2-1, with unresolved D. The CDR3 is 16 residues long. Per the germline V gene, CDR1 is SGHRS and CDR2 is YFSETQ. With 2 bases removed from V and 0 bases from J, the gap between germline ends came to 12 bases. The CDR3 nucleotides read TGCGCCAGCAGCTTCCTAAGCGCTAGCTCCTACAATGAGCAGTTCTTC. Translated: CASSFLSASSYNEQFF.

This rearrangement joins TRBV28 to TRBJ2-7, with 9 bases lining up with TRBD1. V trimming: 3 bases; J trimming: 5 bases; junction bases outside the gene matches: 8. The CDR3 covers 15 residues. The germline CDR1 and CDR2 sequences are MDHEN and SYDVKM. CDR3 loop: CASSFMDRGRHEQYF. CDR3 DNA sequence: TGTGCCAGCAGTTTTATGGACAGGGGTCGCCACGAGCAGTACTTC.

The genes are TRBV7-9 and TRBJ2-5; D call uncertain. This CDR3 has 13 amino acids. The V gene lost 5 bases and the J gene lost 5 bases, with 12 bases spanning the gap. Germline V gene sequence: CDR1 SEHNR, CDR2 FQNEAQ (reference sequence). DNA of the CDR3: TGTGCCAGCAGCGCGGTGGCGGAGGAGACCCAGTACTTC. It encodes CASSAVAEETQYF. The whole variable domain, filled in from reference TRBV7-9 and TRBJ2-5, reads DTGVSQNPRHKITKRGQNVTFRCDPISEHNRLYWYRQTLGQGPEFLTYFQNEAQLEKSRLLSDRFSAERPKGSFSTLEIQRTEQGDSAMYLCASSAVAEETQYFGPGTRLLVL.

The genes are TRBV5-4 and TRBJ2-1; 7 bases are shared with TRBD2. CDR1 is SGHNT, CDR2 YYREEE, per germline (reference sequence). The junction had 8 bases not matched to a gene; V was cut back by 2 bases and J by 3 bases. This CDR3 has 16 residues. Written as DNA, the CDR3 is TGTGCCAGCAGCTTTGTCCAAACTAGCGACTACAATGAGCAGTTCTTC. It translates to CASSFVQTSDYNEQFF.

The DNA for the CDR3 is TGTGCCAGCAGTTACTCTCGGACGAACACTGAAGCTTTCTTT. As protein: CASSYSRTNTEAFF. The J gene is TRBJ1-1, the V gene TRBV6-5; D gene uncertain. This CDR3 comprises 14 residues. Germline CDR1 is MNHEY and CDR2 is SVGAGI. V shed 0 bases and J shed 1 base, with 6 bases lying between them.